This T cell receptor (beta chain) was sequenced for a study of patients and donors after allogeneic stem cell transplantation. This CDR3 region has 14 residues. V was clipped by 3 bases and J by 1 base; unmatched bases: 3. Germline values: CDR1 SGDLS, CDR2 YYNGEE. One entry per CDR3 protein results from TCRdb running MiXCR on the RT-PCR reads. The sample holds 190,000 or so distinct CDR3 sequences; about 38% are singletons and the top ten take around a tenth. This chain uses TRBV9 with TRBJ2-5; 7 bases match TRBD1. The sample taken for sequencing was blood, either unsorted or a sorted T cell fraction (not recorded which). The receptor comes from a human donor who was either an allogeneic HSCT recipient or a stem cell or donor lymphocyte infusion donor (not recorded which). It is not recorded whose cells these are; they may come from a transplant donor. As DNA, the CDR3 is TGTGCCAGCAGCGCCCGGGACAGCCAAGAGACCCAGTACTTC. Translation gives CASSARDSQETQYF.